Only a few counts were recorded for the clone carrying this TCR beta chain. Its antigen is unidentified. Prepared libraries of TCR beta cDNA carried unique molecular identifiers. Input amounts of 1 to 10 million T cells were used. These gave 500,000 or so cDNA molecules, so each molecule approximated one T cell. Each CDR3 protein is one row after TCRdb ran MiXCR on the PCR reads. The sample has around 710,000 distinct CDR3 sequences, roughly 46% seen once. The germline V gene has CDR1 LGHNA and CDR2 YNFKEQ. V shed 0 bases and J shed 10 bases, with 10 bases lying between them. The CDR3 loop spans 13 amino acids. This entry belongs to a study of post-analysis software for immune sequencing data. At the level of the study: Relapsing-remitting, secondary progressive and progressive-relapsing multiple sclerosis courses were included. Study-level results: Same-batch preparations were strongly co-clustered by F measure. The study found TRBV5-6, TRBV5-1 and TRBV20-1 among a few TRBV segments more frequent in patients than controls.

Specimen: blood. J is TRBJ2-1 and V is TRBV4-2, with D tentatively TRBD1 (6 bases). This clonotype was obtained from a girl aged 10-17 years with multiple sclerosis. DNA of the CDR3: TGTGCCAGCAGCCAAGATGGTAGGGGGGAGCAGTTCTTC. Protein product: CASSQDGRGEQFF.